Included here is one T cell receptor beta chain sequence, with context. V lost 4 bases, J lost 11 bases, and 9 bases lay in between. Per germline, CDR1 MNHNY and CDR2 SVGAGI (reference sequence). There are 11 residues in the CDR3. Expressed TCRB transcripts were sequenced after all isolated RNA was converted to cDNA. TCRdb keeps only in-frame clones here, not all; method: immunoSEQ multiplex PCR. The sample yields some 99,000 clones, about 40% seen once. The sample originates from a study of beta chain features in type 1 diabetes. The source of this sequence is a woman between 18 and 30 years old in good health. This sequence joins TRBV6-6 and TRBJ1-5, with D unresolved. The material sequenced was stem cell memory CD4+ T cells from blood. The CDR3 spells CASSLTYAQHF. CDR3 nucleotide sequence: TGTGCCAGCAGTTTGACATACGCCCAGCATTTT.